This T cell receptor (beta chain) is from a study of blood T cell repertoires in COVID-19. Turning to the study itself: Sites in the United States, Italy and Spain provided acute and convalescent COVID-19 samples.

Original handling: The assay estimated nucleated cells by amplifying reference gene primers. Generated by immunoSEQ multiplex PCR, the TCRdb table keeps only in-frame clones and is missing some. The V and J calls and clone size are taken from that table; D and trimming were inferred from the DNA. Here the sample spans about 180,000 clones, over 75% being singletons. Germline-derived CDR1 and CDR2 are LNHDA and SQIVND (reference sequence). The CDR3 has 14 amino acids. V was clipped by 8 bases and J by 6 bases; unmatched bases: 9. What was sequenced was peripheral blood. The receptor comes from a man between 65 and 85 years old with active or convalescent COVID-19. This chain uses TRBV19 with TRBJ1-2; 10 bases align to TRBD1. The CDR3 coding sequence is TGTGCCAGTTCGACAGGGGGCGAAATCAATGGCTACACCTTC. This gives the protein CASSTGGEINGYTF.